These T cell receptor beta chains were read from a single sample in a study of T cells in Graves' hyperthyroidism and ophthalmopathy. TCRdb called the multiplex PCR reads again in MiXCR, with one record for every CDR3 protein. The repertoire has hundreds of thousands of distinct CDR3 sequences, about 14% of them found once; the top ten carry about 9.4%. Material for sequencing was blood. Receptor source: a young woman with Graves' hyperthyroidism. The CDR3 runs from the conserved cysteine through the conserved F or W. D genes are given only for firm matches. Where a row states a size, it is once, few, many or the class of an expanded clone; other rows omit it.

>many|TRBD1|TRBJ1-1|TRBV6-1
TGTGCCAGCAGGGGGAGGGACAGGGGGACAACTGAAGCTTTCTTT
CASRGRDRGTTEAFF
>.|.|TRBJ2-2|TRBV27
TGTGCCAGCAGTTTATATGTGGGAGGCCGGAACACCGGGGAGCTGTTTTTT
CASSLYVGGRNTGELFF
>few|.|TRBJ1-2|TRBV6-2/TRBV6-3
TGTGCCAGCAGTTACTCTAATAATGTCTTCGGCGGCTACACCTTC
CASSYSNNVFGGYTF
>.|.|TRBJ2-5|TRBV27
TGTGCCAGCAGTTCGACAGTACCCCAAGAGACCCAGTACTTC
CASSSTVPQETQYF
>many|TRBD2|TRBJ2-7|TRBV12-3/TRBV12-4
TGTGCCAGCAGCCTTAGCGGGAGGAACCACGAGCAGTACTTC
CASSLSGRNHEQYF
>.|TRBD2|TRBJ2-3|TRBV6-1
TGTGCCAGCAGTGGGGAGACTAGCGGATATACAGATACGCAGTATTTT
CASSGETSGYTDTQYF
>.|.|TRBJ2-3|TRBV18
TGTGCCAGCTCCCCCACCTTGACAGGCTCCCGCACAGATACGCAGTATTTT
CASSPTLTGSRTDTQYF
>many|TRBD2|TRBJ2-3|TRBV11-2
TGTGCCAGCAGCCATCGGACTAGCGGGAGTCGCGCAGATACGCAGTATTTT
CASSHRTSGSRADTQYF
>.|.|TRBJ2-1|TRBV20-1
TGCAGTGCTAGGAGCCGTTGGATGAAGCCTCATTACAATGAGCAGTTCTTC
CSARSRWMKPHYNEQFF
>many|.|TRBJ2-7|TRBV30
TGTGCCTGGAGTGTACGATTGGGCTACGAGCAGTACTTC
CAWSVRLGYEQYF
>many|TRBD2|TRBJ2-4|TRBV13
TGTGCCAGCAGCTCCAGGACTAGCGGGAGGGCCAAAAACATTCAGTACTTC
CASSSRTSGRAKNIQYF
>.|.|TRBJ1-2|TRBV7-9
TGTGCCAGCAGCGACCAGAGACAGGAGAATGGCTACACCTTC
CASSDQRQENGYTF